The entry below describes one TCR beta chain. Per the original data handling: Estimates of nucleated cell counts were drawn from the amplification of reference gene primers. Only in-frame clones appear in the TCRdb table, and some are missing; sequencing was by immunoSEQ multiplex PCR. V, J and clone size are those of that table, while D and trimming were read from the DNA. The data show about 250,000 clones, 70% to 90% seen once. The data originate from a study of blood T cell repertoires in COVID-19. On the study more broadly: Sources were T cells, B-cell-depleted T cells, or PBMCs; the material itself was cDNA or gDNA.

Trimming left V 5 bases short and J 10 bases short, with 21 bases between. Germline CDR1 reads MDHEN; CDR2 reads SYDVKM. CDR3 length equals 15 residues. The chain carries TRBV28 and TRBJ2-1; possibly TRBD1 for D (5 bases). The sequenced material came from peripheral blood. This receptor was taken from a man aged 18-30 years with active or convalescent COVID-19. CDR3 in amino acids: CASSQTSTVIKEQFF. CDR3 coding DNA: TGTGCCAGCAGTCAAACTTCGACAGTAATCAAAGAGCAGTTCTTC.